A single TCR beta chain is shown here with its context. Antigen specificity is unknown. The record originates from a study of T cell responses to AZD1222 COVID-19 vaccine. Produced via immunoSEQ multiplex PCR; TCRdb's table is partial and in-frame only. The data contain 89,000 or so clones, 80% to 90% of them singletons. Losses at the gene ends were 4 bases for V and 6 bases for J; bases not matched to a gene: 0. The CDR3 is 15 amino acids. Germline-derived CDR1 and CDR2 are SNHLY and FYNNEI. Study results and caveats: Repertoire collection took place solely once the T cell response had peaked. Most donors were white British and more were female, and clonal diversity was possibly underestimated. Along spike, vaccine-associated CD4 TCRs were found throughout, with dominance at 160-218 and 743-854. Breadth and depth of Spike-specific TCRs rose after two AZD1222 doses.

The source material was peripheral blood, sampled on day 0 of AZD1222 vaccination. The sequence came from an adult in good health. This rearrangement joins TRBV2 to TRBJ2-2; 15 bases fit TRBD2. The CDR3 DNA reads as TGTGCCAGCAGTGGGACTAGCGGGAGGGCCGGGGAGCTGTTTTTT. Amino acids: CASSGTSGRAGELFF.